This T cell receptor beta chain is drawn from a study of siplizumab effects on memory and regulatory T cells. The study's findings and limits: The drug siplizumab significantly decreased the alloreactive sequences that could be traced to unstimulated CD4+ memory cells. In unstimulated cells, naive T cells appeared more diverse than memory T cells and seemed major alloresponse contributors.

Only one count was recorded for this clone. Its antigen is unknown. In each sample, approximately 100,000 TCR templates were assayed. Assay: immunoSEQ multiplex PCR; the TCRdb copy retains only in-frame clones and omits some. The sample lists about 26,000 clones, around 84% occurring once. Material for sequencing was memory CD4+ T cells sorted from blood. The origin of this receptor is a human donor in good health.

This chain's CDR3 is CAWSGGGSTDTQYF. CDR3 DNA: TGTGCCTGGAGTGGGGGGGGATCCACAGATACGCAGTATTTT. The rearrangement links TRBV30 to TRBJ2-3, with 7 bases fitting TRBD2. Germline V gives CDR1 GTSNPN, CDR2 SVGIG (reference sequence). V lost 1 base, J lost 2 bases, and 3 bases stayed unmatched. The CDR3 is made up of 14 amino acids.